This is a list of T cell receptor beta chains from one sample in a study of T cells in Graves' hyperthyroidism and ophthalmopathy. TCRdb analysed the multiplex PCR reads with MiXCR anew, one entry per CDR3 protein. This sample has just under 750,000 distinct CDR3 sequences; about a third occur once, and the top ten carry less than 35%. Sample: blood. The receptors were gathered from a woman in her thirties or forties with Graves' hyperthyroidism. Each CDR3 is given with its conserved first and last residue. Fields, in order: J gene, clone size, V gene, D gene, CDR3 protein, CDR3 DNA. D genes are given only for firm matches. Clone sizes are given selectively: once, few, many, or a class where the clone is expanded.

>TRBJ2-2|few|TRBV7-2|TRBD1
CASSTTGPGGTGELFF
TGTGCCAGCAGCACGACCGGGCCAGGGGGCACCGGGGAGCTGTTTTTT
>TRBJ2-7|many|TRBV7-6|TRBD1
CASSTRTGKSYEQYF
TGTGCCAGCAGCACAAGGACAGGGAAATCCTACGAGCAGTACTTC
>TRBJ1-5|.|TRBV10-2|.
CASRARDDQPQHF
TGCGCCAGCAGGGCCAGGGACGATCAGCCCCAGCATTTT
>TRBJ2-7|many|TRBV9|.
CASSVDGSFSYEQYF
TGTGCCAGCAGCGTAGACGGCAGTTTCTCCTACGAGCAGTACTTC
>TRBJ2-7|.|TRBV5-1|.
CASSLEGSPRPEQYF
TGCGCCAGCAGCTTGGAGGGGAGCCCCAGGCCCGAGCAGTACTTC
>TRBJ2-6|few|TRBV9|.
CASSVAATDKPGANVLTF
TGTGCCAGCAGCGTAGCGGCGACTGACAAGCCCGGGGCCAACGTCCTGACTTTC
>TRBJ2-5|many|TRBV29-1|.
CSVDFWGSQETQYF
TGCAGCGTTGATTTTTGGGGATCCCAAGAGACCCAGTACTTC
>TRBJ1-2|.|TRBV10-3|TRBD1
CAISGGQGGGGYTF
TGTGCCATCAGCGGGGGACAGGGAGGTGGAGGCTACACCTTC
>TRBJ1-6|.|TRBV19|.
CATTEGYSYNSPLHF
TGTGCCACTACGGAGGGTTATTCCTATAATTCACCCCTCCACTTT
>TRBJ1-6|once|TRBV7-2|TRBD1
CASRQGAYSPLHF
TGTGCCAGCAGACAGGGGGCATATTCACCCCTCCACTTT
>TRBJ1-2|.|TRBV7-2|.
CASSQNRNYGYTF
TGCGCCAGCAGCCAAAACAGGAACTATGGCTACACCTTC
>TRBJ2-5|few|TRBV7-2|.
CASSLQDPQETQYF
TGTGCCAGCAGCTTACAGGACCCACAAGAGACCCAGTACTTC
>TRBJ1-4|.|TRBV5-6|TRBD1
CASSSMGQGINEKLFF
TGTGCCAGCAGCTCGATGGGACAGGGAATTAATGAAAAACTGTTTTTT
>TRBJ1-2|.|TRBV10-3|.
CAIRQAGDGYTF
TGTGCCATCAGACAAGCGGGGGACGGCTACACCTTC
>TRBJ1-1|many|TRBV20-1|.
CSARDPGSGMNTEAFF
TGCAGTGCTAGAGATCCCGGGTCGGGCATGAACACTGAAGCTTTCTTT
>TRBJ1-1|many|TRBV10-2|.
CASSETVNTEAFF
TGCGCCAGCAGTGAGACGGTGAACACTGAAGCTTTCTTT
>TRBJ1-1|.|TRBV4-3|.
CASSRPPDGRAEAFF
TGCGCCAGCAGCCGCCCCCCGGACGGCCGGGCGGAAGCTTTCTTT
>TRBJ1-1|few|TRBV6-5|TRBD1
CASSWTGRDTEAFF
TGTGCCAGCAGTTGGACAGGGCGAGACACTGAAGCTTTCTTT
>TRBJ1-2|few|TRBV7-9|TRBD1
CASSPPPWDRPLGYTF
TGTGCCAGCAGCCCCCCGCCCTGGGACAGACCGCTTGGCTACACCTTC
>TRBJ1-4|.|TRBV10-3|.
CAISGGSFEEKLSF
TGTGCCATCAGTGGTGGGTCGTTTGAGGAAAAACTGTCTTTT
>TRBJ1-2|.|TRBV6-1|TRBD1
CASSVRTGINYGYTF
TGTGCCAGCAGTGTCCGGACAGGAATTAACTATGGCTACACCTTC
>TRBJ2-3|.|TRBV2|TRBD1
CASTIRTGGTDTQYF
TGTGCCAGCACTATTAGGACAGGGGGCACAGATACGCAGTATTTT
>TRBJ2-7|once|TRBV7-9|TRBD2
CASSQGELAGASYEQYF
TGCGCCAGCAGCCAAGGGGAACTAGCGGGGGCCTCCTACGAGCAGTACTTC
>TRBJ2-2|many|TRBV29-1|.
CSVEFRAESGELFF
TGCAGCGTTGAATTCCGGGCCGAATCCGGGGAGCTGTTTTTT
>TRBJ2-5|.|TRBV11-3|TRBD1
CASSKGQPVLETQYF
TGTGCCAGCTCAAAGGGACAGCCCGTTCTAGAGACCCAGTACTTC
>TRBJ2-2|.|TRBV5-1|.
CASGATGNTGELFF
TGCGCCAGCGGCGCGACAGGGAACACCGGGGAGCTGTTTTTT
>TRBJ2-7|.|TRBV7-4|.
CASSHPGTNYEQYF
TGTGCCAGCAGTCATCCCGGGACGAACTACGAGCAGTACTTC
>TRBJ1-6|many|TRBV5-1|TRBD1
CASSWDRGHSPLHF
TGCGCCAGCAGCTGGGACAGGGGCCATTCACCCCTCCACTTT
>TRBJ1-1|many|TRBV5-6|.
CASSTGVGIEAFF
TGTGCCAGCAGCACCGGGGTAGGGATTGAAGCTTTCTTT
>TRBJ2-1|.|TRBV20-1|TRBD2
CSARDLNGRYSYNEQFF
TGCAGTGCTAGAGATCTGAACGGGAGGTACTCCTACAATGAGCAGTTCTTC
>TRBJ1-6|.|TRBV7-2|.
CASSLVQGLRPLHF
TGTGCCAGCAGCTTAGTACAGGGTTTGAGACCCCTCCACTTT
>TRBJ1-5|few|TRBV20-1|TRBD1
CSAYSQTGSNQPQHF
TGCAGTGCATACTCCCAGACAGGGTCCAATCAGCCCCAGCATTTT
>TRBJ2-5|.|TRBV6-1|TRBD2
CASSSSGGAQETQYF
TGTGCCAGCAGTAGCAGCGGGGGGGCCCAAGAGACCCAGTACTTC
>TRBJ1-2|few|TRBV6-5|TRBD1
CASSYDGTAYGYTF
TGTGCCAGCAGTTACGACGGGACAGCTTATGGCTACACCTTC
>TRBJ1-2|once|TRBV7-4|.
CASSPTWLGYGYTF
TGTGCCAGCAGCCCTACATGGTTGGGCTATGGCTACACCTTC
>TRBJ2-5|.|TRBV7-9|TRBD1
CASSLKTGSTETQYF
TGTGCCAGCAGCCTGAAGACAGGGTCCACAGAGACCCAGTACTTC
>TRBJ2-3|few|TRBV7-9|.
CASTLLGDTQYF
TGTGCCAGCACCCTTCTGGGGGATACGCAGTATTTT
>TRBJ1-6|many|TRBV14|TRBD1
CASSLRTGASPLHF
TGTGCCAGCAGCCTTCGGACAGGGGCTTCACCCCTCCACTTT
>TRBJ1-3|once|TRBV10-2|.
CASSESYSGNTIYF
TGTGCCAGCAGTGAGAGCTACTCTGGAAACACCATATATTTT
>TRBJ2-7|many|TRBV10-1|.
CASSGQDGRGAYEQYF
TGCGCCAGCAGTGGTCAAGACGGGAGAGGAGCCTACGAGCAGTACTTC
>TRBJ1-2|.|TRBV7-8|.
CASSLGYTGRNYGYTF
TGTGCCAGCAGCTTAGGGTATACAGGGAGAAACTATGGCTACACCTTC
>TRBJ2-3|.|TRBV7-2|TRBD1
CASTQGTGSDTQYF
TGTGCCAGCACCCAAGGGACAGGGTCAGATACGCAGTATTTT
>TRBJ2-7|few|TRBV19|TRBD1
CASIGGRGPGVRYEQYF
TGTGCCAGTATAGGGGGAAGGGGGCCAGGGGTACGCTACGAGCAGTACTTC
>TRBJ2-5|many|TRBV6-5|TRBD1
CASSYRWWDRETTQYF
TGTGCCAGCAGTTACAGGTGGTGGGACAGGGAGACGACCCAGTACTTC
>TRBJ2-5|many|TRBV2|.
CAGSQETQYF
TGTGCCGGTTCCCAAGAGACCCAGTACTTC
>TRBJ1-5|many|TRBV6-2/TRBV6-3|.
CASDGRDQPQHF
TGTGCCAGCGATGGCAGGGATCAGCCCCAGCATTTT
>TRBJ2-5|.|TRBV24-1|.
CATSDSSGTGGETQYF
TGTGCCACCAGTGATTCCAGCGGGACAGGCGGAGAGACCCAGTACTTC
>TRBJ2-5|many|TRBV20-1|TRBD2
CSAPTSGETQYF
TGCAGTGCCCCGACTAGCGGAGAGACCCAGTACTTC